The TCR beta chain described here comes from a study of beta chain features in type 1 diabetes. Germline CDR1 and CDR2: SGHTA and FQGNSA. This CDR3 has 14 residues. V lost 2 bases and J lost 5, with 12 bases in between. Of the isolated RNA, all was reverse transcribed, and so the sequenced material was expressed TCRB transcripts. Using immunoSEQ multiplex PCR, the repertoire was profiled, and TCRdb retains in-frame clones only, with some absent. Altogether 810,000 or so clones are present, 15% to 20% being singletons, with the ten largest covering around 0.02%. Sequences were obtained from naive CD4+ T cells from blood. This TCR came from a young woman in good health. The gene calls are TRBV7-2 and TRBJ2-5; no clear D gene. The CDR3 spells CASSLSLAWETQYF. The CDR3 DNA follows: TGTGCCAGCAGCTTAAGCTTAGCTTGGGAGACCCAGTACTTC.